Following are 28 T cell receptor beta chains from one sample sequenced in a study of T cell responses to AZD1222 COVID-19 vaccine. This table comes from immunoSEQ multiplex PCR, and its TCRdb copy is limited to in-frame clones, with some not included. The sample has about 130,000 clones; roughly 92% are singletons. Sequenced material: peripheral blood, taken 28 days after the second AZD1222 dose. These receptors came from an adult who received the AZD1222 COVID-19 vaccine.

The genes are TRBV15 and TRBJ2-1; 9 positions match TRBD2. The germline V gene has CDR1 LNHNV and CDR2 YYDKDF (reference sequence). This CDR3 has 16 residues. Trimming cost V 2 bases and J 3 bases; bases outside gene matches: 5. The CDR3 nucleotides are TGTGCCACCAGCAGAAGAGCGGGAGGTATCTACAATGAGCAGTTCTTC. This codes for CATSRRAGGIYNEQFF.

This sequence joins TRBV30 and TRBJ1-2; 7 bases are shared with TRBD1. This CDR3 is built from 13 residues. Germline CDR1 GTSNPN, CDR2 SVGIG (reference sequence). V was clipped by 3 bases and J by 4 bases; unmatched bases: 5. CDR3 region: CAWSETGIYGYTF. In nucleotides, the CDR3 is TGTGCCTGGAGCGAGACAGGGATCTATGGCTACACCTTC.

The rearrangement joins TRBV6-2 or TRBV6-3 to TRBJ1-2, with TRBD1 as a possible D gene (5 bases). This CDR3 is built from 15 residues. Germline V gives CDR1 MNHEY, CDR2 SVGEGT. V lost 5 bases, J lost 1 base, and 14 bases lay in between. CDR3: CASSPGGAVNYGYTF. The DNA of the CDR3 is TGTGCCAGCAGTCCGGGCGGGGCAGTTAACTATGGCTACACCTTC.

V and J are TRBV6-2 or TRBV6-3 and TRBJ2-1; TRBD1 might be the D (5 bases). V shed 2 bases and J shed 0 bases, with 14 bases lying between them. CDR3 length: 17 amino acids. Looked up from germline, CDR1 is MNHEY and CDR2 is SVGEGT. CDR3 coding DNA: TGTGCCAGCAGTTACCGGATTCGCCAGGGCTCCTACAATGAGCAGTTCTTC. This codes for CASSYRIRQGSYNEQFF.

On this clone: Mismatch with germline at one junction end may stem from a read error. The DNA of the CDR3 is TGTGCCAGCGGTGAACAGGGGATCGGGGAGCTGTTTTTT. Translation: CASGEQGIGELFF. This chain connects TRBV6-1 to TRBJ2-2; 7 nucleotides match TRBD1. Per germline, CDR1 MNHNS and CDR2 SASEGT. The length of the CDR3 is 13 residues.

V is TRBV27 and J is TRBJ2-1, with TRBD2 matching 7 bases. Losses at the gene ends were 5 bases for V and 1 base for J; bases not matched to a gene: 8. This CDR3 comprises 16 residues. Germline assignment: CDR1 MNHEY and CDR2 SMNVEV (reference sequence). CDR3 DNA: TGTGCCAGCAGTCCCCCTAAGGGACTATCCTACAATGAGCAGTTCTTC. Protein sequence: CASSPPKGLSYNEQFF.

The chain links TRBV19 to TRBJ1-2, with D unresolved. V was pared by 6 bases and J by 6 bases, with 5 bases between. Looked up from germline, CDR1 is LNHDA and CDR2 is SQIVND (reference sequence). The CDR3 runs to 10 residues. The CDR3 region is CASRADGYTF. For the CDR3, the DNA is TGTGCCAGTAGGGCGGATGGCTACACCTTC.

This rearrangement joins TRBV6-5 to TRBJ1-3; D call uncertain. Between the trimmed V and J ends, which lost 6 bases and 4 bases, there was a span of 10 bases. The CDR3 consists of 13 residues. Per germline, CDR1 MNHEY and CDR2 SVGAGI. CDR3 sequence reads: CASSFLGGNTIYF. DNA of the CDR3: TGTGCCAGCAGCTTCCTTGGGGGAAACACCATATATTTT.

This rearrangement joins TRBV29-1 to TRBJ1-4, with 9 bases fitting TRBD1. The germline CDR1 and CDR2 sequences are SQVTM and ANQGSEA. The CDR3 spans 15 residues. V gave up 4 bases and J gave up 1 base; unmatched junction bases: 4. This CDR3 is CSVGQGGVTNEKLFF. The CDR3 DNA reads as TGCAGCGTTGGACAGGGGGGGGTAACTAATGAAAAACTGTTTTTT. Using reference TRBV29-1 and TRBJ1-4 for the parts outside the CDR3, the full variable domain is SAVISQKPSRDICQRGTSLTIQCQVDSQVTMMFWYRQQPGQSLTLIATANQGSEATYESGFVIDKFPISRPNLTFSTLTVSNMSPEDSSIYLCSVGQGGVTNEKLFFGSGTQLSVL.

Written as DNA, the CDR3 is TGCGCCAGCAGCTTGTCGACAGGGGCTCAGGTAGCTTTCTTT. Translation gives CASSLSTGAQVAFF. J is TRBJ1-1 and V is TRBV5-1; 8 nucleotides match TRBD1. V lost 1 base to trimming and J lost 10 bases; unmatched junction nucleotides: 9. The CDR3 contains 14 residues. Germline V gene lookup returns CDR1 SGHRS and CDR2 YFSETQ.

This clone occurred once. The genes are TRBV30 and TRBJ2-2; possible D gene TRBD1, 6 bases. Germline V gives CDR1 GTSNPN, CDR2 SVGIG (reference sequence). V was cut by 2 bases and J by 0 bases, with 13 bases left in between. This CDR3 contains 16 residues. The CDR3 bases are TGTGCCTGGAGTCCCGGAAAGGGGGCGAACACCGGGGAGCTGTTTTTT. Translated, it gives CAWSPGKGANTGELFF.

The chain employs TRBV6-5 and TRBJ1-3; D gene uncertain. This CDR3 is built from 14 residues. Germline CDR1 MNHEY, CDR2 SVGAGI. Trimming removed 11 bases at V and 1 base at J, with 15 bases between. CDR3 protein: CAHRAQESGNTIYF. The CDR3, as DNA: TGTGCCCATCGGGCCCAGGAATCTGGAAACACCATATATTTT.

This clone occurred a few times. The chain recombines TRBV9 with TRBJ1-4; 9 bases are a match to TRBD1. With 2 bases clipped from V and 7 bases from J, the junction kept 6 bases outside the gene matches. CDR1 SGDLS and CDR2 YYNGEE come from the germline V gene. The length of the CDR3 is 15 residues. CDR3 nucleotide sequence: TGTGCCAGCAGCGTCGGCGACAGGGGGTTTGAAAAACTGTTTTTT. It encodes CASSVGDRGFEKLFF.

This chain links TRBV7-2 with TRBJ2-5, with 8 bases lining up with TRBD2. CDR1 is SGHTA and CDR2 is FQGNSA in the germline V gene. The J segment lost 5 bases and the V segment lost 4 bases, leaving 15 bases of the junction unmatched. This CDR3 has 17 residues. CDR3 sequence (DNA): TGTGCCAGCAGCTCCTCCACTCCTAGATCGGGAGGGGAGACCCAGTACTTC. Its translation: CASSSSTPRSGGETQYF.

The CDR3 region has the DNA TGTGCCACCAGTACAGGGAGCTCCTATAATTCACCCCTCCACTTT. This gives the protein CATSTGSSYNSPLHF. This sequence joins TRBV24-1 and TRBJ1-6; weak D call: TRBD1 (6 bases). Germline lookup yields CDR1 KGHDR and CDR2 SFDVKD. The V end was cut by 6 bases, the J end by 0 bases, with 8 bases between. The CDR3 spans 15 residues.

This chain joins TRBV5-5 and TRBJ1-5; 11 bases line up with TRBD1. V trimming: 4 bases; J trimming: 5 bases; junction bases outside the gene matches: 5. Germline assignment: CDR1 SGHKS and CDR2 YYEKEE (reference sequence). The CDR3 is 15 amino acids. In nucleotides, the CDR3 is TGTGCCAGCAGCCCTAGGACAGGGGGCGATCAGCCCCAGCATTTT. Residues: CASSPRTGGDQPQHF.

The chain is built from TRBV5-1 and TRBJ2-2; tentative D call: TRBD1 (5 bases). Trimming left V 1 base short and J 3 bases short, with 10 bases between. Germline-derived CDR1 and CDR2 are SGHRS and YFSETQ. The length of the CDR3 is 15 residues. CDR3 nucleotide sequence: TGCGCCAGCAGCTTGCCCAGGGTGGACACCGGGGAGCTGTTTTTT. Protein sequence: CASSLPRVDTGELFF.

This chain connects TRBV28 to TRBJ2-3, with D possibly called TRBD1 or TRBD2 (5 bases each). Germline CDR1 and CDR2: MDHEN and SYDVKM. This CDR3 contains 15 residues. Trimming took off 4 bases at V and 2 bases at J, with 13 bases between the two ends. CDR3 coding DNA: TGTGCCAGCAGTTCACCGGGGACCCTCACAGATACGCAGTATTTT. Its translation: CASSSPGTLTDTQYF.

The rearrangement uses TRBV11-2 and TRBJ2-5, with 8 bases aligning to TRBD1. This CDR3 is 14 amino acids long. Germline CDR1 reads SGHAT; CDR2 reads FQNNGV. V was clipped by 5 bases and J by 6 bases; unmatched bases: 8. This CDR3 reads CASSPGTGMKTQYF. In DNA, the CDR3 is TGTGCCAGCAGCCCCGGGACAGGTATGAAGACCCAGTACTTC.

The V call is TRBV5-6, the J call TRBJ2-7; weak D call: TRBD2 (5 bases). The germline CDR1 and CDR2 sequences are SGHDT and YYEEEE. V shed 0 bases and J shed 0 bases, with 10 bases lying between them. CDR3 length: 15 amino acids. CDR3: CASSLGELGSYEQYF. In DNA form, the CDR3 reads TGTGCCAGCAGCTTGGGAGAACTAGGCTCCTACGAGCAGTACTTC. Full variable domain (rest looked up from reference TRBV5-6 and TRBJ2-7): DAGVTQSPTHLIKTRGQQVTLRCSPKSGHDTVSWYQQALGQGPQFIFQYYEEEERQRGNFPDRFSGHQFPNYSSELNVNALLLGDSALYLCASSLGELGSYEQYFGPGTRLTVT.

The chain joins TRBV6-1 to TRBJ2-5; the D is unclear. There are 15 residues in the CDR3. Looked up from germline, CDR1 is MNHNS and CDR2 is SASEGT. The V end lost 0 bases, the J end lost 1 base, and 9 bases lay between the germline ends. The chain's CDR3 is CASSEAYPGQETQYF. Written as DNA, the CDR3 is TGTGCCAGCAGTGAAGCTTACCCTGGCCAAGAGACCCAGTACTTC.

This clone was detected a few times. V and J are TRBV6-5 and TRBJ1-1; TRBD1 agrees at 12 bases. Trimming at V came to 4 bases and at J to 11 bases, leaving 5 bases not matched to a gene. Germline V lookup: CDR1 MNHEY, CDR2 SVGAGI. The CDR3 runs to 13 residues. CDR3: CASSWGQGALAFF. In DNA form, the CDR3 reads TGTGCCAGCAGTTGGGGACAGGGGGCGTTGGCTTTCTTT.

The V and J genes are TRBV5-4 and TRBJ2-1; TRBD1 agrees at 7 bases. The germline CDR1 and CDR2 sequences are SGHNT and YYREEE (reference sequence). The CDR3 runs 16 residues. Germline trimming cut 2 bases from V and 6 bases from J; bases unmatched to any gene: 11. The CDR3 protein is CASSFGQNRGSNEQFF. The DNA of the CDR3 is TGTGCCAGCAGCTTCGGCCAGAACAGGGGTTCCAATGAGCAGTTCTTC.

This clone turned up a few times. V gene TRBV18 combines with J gene TRBJ2-1; D is uncertain. CDR1 is KGHSH, CDR2 LQKENI, per germline. V was trimmed by 4 bases and J by 4 bases, leaving 17 bases between them. CDR3 length equals 16 residues. CDR3 nucleotide sequence: TGTGCCAGCTCACGGAGTACCTCCGCCCCTTACAATGAGCAGTTCTTC. This encodes CASSRSTSAPYNEQFF.

J is TRBJ1-5 and V is TRBV7-2; the D is unclear. V gave up 1 base and J gave up 4 bases, with 8 bases separating them. This CDR3 is 14 amino acids long. Germline V lookup: CDR1 SGHTA, CDR2 FQGNSA. The CDR3 loop is CASSLVPLNQPQHF. The CDR3 coding sequence is TGTGCCAGCAGCTTAGTCCCCCTAAATCAGCCCCAGCATTTT.

The chain links TRBV6-5 to TRBJ2-1; 9 positions agree with TRBD1. The CDR3 loop spans 14 amino acids. V dropped 7 bases and J dropped 4; count of bases not matched to a gene: 5. Per germline, CDR1 MNHEY and CDR2 SVGAGI. For the CDR3, the DNA is TGTGCCAGCAATCCGGGACAGGGTTACAATGAGCAGTTCTTC. Translated, it gives CASNPGQGYNEQFF.

This rearrangement joins TRBV6-2 or TRBV6-3 to TRBJ1-2; 7 bases align to TRBD1. This CDR3 is 16 amino acids long. V lost 2 bases to trimming and J lost 0 bases; unmatched junction nucleotides: 6. Germline V lookup: CDR1 MNHEY, CDR2 SVGEGT. For the CDR3, the DNA is TGTGCCAGCAGTTACAGATCCGGGACAGCTAACTATGGCTACACCTTC. This gives the protein CASSYRSGTANYGYTF.

The chain couples TRBV27 to TRBJ1-1; D gene ambiguous. CDR1 is MNHEY and CDR2 is SMNVEV in the germline V gene (reference sequence). V was clipped by 5 bases and J by 1 base, with 11 bases between them. The CDR3 length is 14 residues. CDR3 region: CASSPSRENTEAFF. CDR3 sequence (DNA): TGTGCCAGCAGTCCCAGCCGGGAGAACACTGAAGCTTTCTTT.